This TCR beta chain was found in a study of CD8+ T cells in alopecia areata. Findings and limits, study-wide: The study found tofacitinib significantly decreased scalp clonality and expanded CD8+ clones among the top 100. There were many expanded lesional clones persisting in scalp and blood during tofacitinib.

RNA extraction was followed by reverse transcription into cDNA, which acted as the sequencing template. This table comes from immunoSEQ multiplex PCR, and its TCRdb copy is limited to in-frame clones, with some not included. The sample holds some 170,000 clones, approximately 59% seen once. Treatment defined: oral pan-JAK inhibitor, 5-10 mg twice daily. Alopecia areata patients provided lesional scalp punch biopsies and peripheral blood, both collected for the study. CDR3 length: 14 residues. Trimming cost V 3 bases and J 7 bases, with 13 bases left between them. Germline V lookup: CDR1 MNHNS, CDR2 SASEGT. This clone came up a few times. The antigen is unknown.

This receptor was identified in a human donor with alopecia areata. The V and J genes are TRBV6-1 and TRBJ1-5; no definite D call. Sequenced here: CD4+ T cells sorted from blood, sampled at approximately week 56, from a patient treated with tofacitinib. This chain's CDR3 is CASSDVGLGQPQHF. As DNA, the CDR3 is TGTGCCAGCAGTGATGTCGGCCTCGGCCAGCCCCAGCATTTT.